The rows below give T cell receptor beta chains drawn from one sample of a study of shared clonotypes between healthy human individuals. Sequencing used immunoSEQ multiplex PCR; TCRdb keeps in-frame clones, though not all of them. Found here are millions of clones, 85% to 95% of them singletons; the top ten hold 0.1% to 0.15%. Material for sequencing was naive CD4+ T cells sorted from blood. These receptors all stem from a man between 18 and 35 years old in good health. The CDR3 runs from the conserved cysteine through the conserved F or W. A D gene is named only where the DNA matches it firmly. Part of the rows lack a size; the others show once, few, many or a class for expanded clones.

V: TRBV4-1
size: NA
D: NA
J: TRBJ2-7
DNA: TGCGCCAGCAGCATGGATAGCCTGGTTAGGAACGAGCAGTACTTC
CDR3: CASSMDSLVRNEQYF

V: TRBV11-2
size: NA
D: NA
J: TRBJ2-7
DNA: TGTGCCAGCAGCTTAGAGCGGGGGCATTTTTACGAGCAGTACTTC
CDR3: CASSLERGHFYEQYF

V: TRBV28
size: NA
D: NA
J: TRBJ1-2
DNA: TGTGCCAGCAGGCCGGGCGCCGCCAACTATGGCTACACCTTC
CDR3: CASRPGAANYGYTF

V: TRBV11-2
size: NA
D: TRBD2
J: TRBJ2-3
DNA: TGTGCCAGCAGCTCAGGACTAGCGGGGGCGGCGGATACGCAGTATTTT
CDR3: CASSSGLAGAADTQYF

V: TRBV30
size: NA
D: NA
J: TRBJ1-1
DNA: TGTGCCTGCCCTATGGGAGAGGTCAACACTGAAGCTTTCTTT
CDR3: CACPMGEVNTEAFF

V: TRBV5-1
size: NA
D: TRBD1
J: TRBJ1-4
DNA: TGCGCCAGCAGTTCGAGGGACAGGGGGCAGGGTAATGAAAAACTGTTTTTT
CDR3: CASSSRDRGQGNEKLFF

V: TRBV4-3
size: NA
D: NA
J: TRBJ1-3
DNA: TGCGCCAGCAGTCGTATTGGGGTGCTCTCTGGGAACACCATATATTTT
CDR3: CASSRIGVLSGNTIYF

V: TRBV2
size: NA
D: NA
J: TRBJ1-2
DNA: TGTGCCAGCAGTGGAGTAGGGCAGAACTATGGCTACACCTTC
CDR3: CASSGVGQNYGYTF

V: TRBV9
size: NA
D: NA
J: TRBJ1-5
DNA: TGTGCCAGCAGCGACCGGGACACCAATCAGCCCCAGCATTTT
CDR3: CASSDRDTNQPQHF

V: TRBV5-4
size: NA
D: TRBD1
J: TRBJ2-7
DNA: TGTGCCAGCAGCTTAAATGGACAGGGTACCTACGAGCAGTACTTC
CDR3: CASSLNGQGTYEQYF

V: TRBV10-2
size: NA
D: NA
J: TRBJ2-7
DNA: TGCGCCAGCAGTGATGGTCCGGGAAGGTCCCAACAGTACTTC
CDR3: CASSDGPGRSQQYF

V: TRBV11-2
size: NA
D: TRBD1
J: TRBJ2-7
DNA: TGTGCCAGCAGCTTAGGGACAGGGGTGTACGAGCAGTACTTC
CDR3: CASSLGTGVYEQYF

V: TRBV21-1
size: NA
D: NA
J: TRBJ2-7
DNA: TGTGCCAGCAGCAGATGGGACAGGTGGACCTACGAGCAGTACTTC
CDR3: CASSRWDRWTYEQYF

V: TRBV2
size: NA
D: NA
J: TRBJ2-7
DNA: TGTGCCAGCAGGGTACAGGAAAATTACTACGAGCAGTACTTC
CDR3: CASRVQENYYEQYF

V: TRBV4-1
size: NA
D: TRBD2
J: TRBJ2-1
DNA: TGCGCCAGCAGCCACCTTACTAGCGACCACAATGAGCAGTTCTTC
CDR3: CASSHLTSDHNEQFF

V: TRBV27
size: NA
D: TRBD2
J: TRBJ2-3
DNA: TGTGCCAGCAGTTCCCTACAAAGCGGGATACTGGATACGCAGTATTTT
CDR3: CASSSLQSGILDTQYF

V: TRBV2
size: once
D: TRBD1
J: TRBJ2-5
DNA: TGTGCCAGCAGTGCTGACAGGGGAAGCCAAGAGACCCAGTACTTC
CDR3: CASSADRGSQETQYF

V: TRBV4-3
size: NA
D: TRBD2
J: TRBJ2-3
DNA: TGCGCCAGCAGCCAAGTGGGACTAGATACAGATACGCAGTATTTT
CDR3: CASSQVGLDTDTQYF

V: TRBV6-1
size: NA
D: NA
J: TRBJ1-4
DNA: TGTGCCAGCAGTGAAGCCGGTCCCACTAATGAAAAACTGTTTTTT
CDR3: CASSEAGPTNEKLFF

V: TRBV7-2
size: NA
D: TRBD2
J: TRBJ2-5
DNA: TGTGCCAGCAGCCGGGGACTAGCGGGAGCAGAGACCCAGTACTTC
CDR3: CASSRGLAGAETQYF

V: TRBV6-1
size: NA
D: NA
J: TRBJ1-1
DNA: TGTGCCGCCTGGGAGAGGTTATTCACTGAAGCTTTCTTT
CDR3: CAAWERLFTEAFF

V: TRBV7-7
size: NA
D: TRBD2
J: TRBJ2-5
DNA: TGTGCTAGCAGCTTAGAAGCGGGGAATTGGGAGACCCAGTACTTC
CDR3: CASSLEAGNWETQYF

V: TRBV9
size: NA
D: NA
J: TRBJ1-4
DNA: TGTGCCAGCAGCGCCATCGGGGGTAATGAAAAACTGTTTTTT
CDR3: CASSAIGGNEKLFF

V: TRBV19
size: NA
D: TRBD1
J: TRBJ2-5
DNA: TGTGCCAGTAGTATAGGAGGGACAGGAGACCAAGAGACCCAGTACTTC
CDR3: CASSIGGTGDQETQYF

V: TRBV29-1
size: NA
D: NA
J: TRBJ2-3
DNA: TGCAGCGTTGCCGGGCCGATGGCCACAGATACGCAGTATTTT
CDR3: CSVAGPMATDTQYF

V: TRBV5-1
size: NA
D: TRBD1
J: TRBJ2-7
DNA: TGCGCCAGCAGGGAGGTCGACAGGGGCGACCTCTACGAGCAGTACTTC
CDR3: CASREVDRGDLYEQYF

V: TRBV10-3
size: NA
D: NA
J: TRBJ2-7
DNA: TGTGCCATCAGTGGTGGGTGGGAGCAGTACTTC
CDR3: CAISGGWEQYF

V: TRBV10-1
size: NA
D: TRBD2
J: TRBJ2-1
DNA: TGCGCCACCGCGGGGGGCAATGAGCAGTTCTTC
CDR3: CATAGGNEQFF

V: TRBV4-1
size: NA
D: NA
J: TRBJ2-5
DNA: TGCGCCAGCAGCCCACAGGTTTTGGAGACCCAGTACTTC
CDR3: CASSPQVLETQYF